These T cell receptor beta chains were read from a single sample in a study of Graves' ophthalmopathy and Graves' hyperthyroidism. TCRdb used MiXCR to reprocess the multiplex PCR reads, holding one entry per CDR3 protein. The sample has under 400,000 distinct CDR3 sequences, roughly 17% seen once. Sequenced input: peripheral blood. The receptor source for this set is an adult man with Graves' ophthalmopathy. The CDR3 runs from the conserved cysteine through the conserved F or W. The D gene is left open where the match is weak. Clone size is given for some rows only: seen once, a few or many times, or a class if the clone is expanded.

D gene,clone size,J gene,V gene,CDR3 protein,CDR3 DNA
TRBD1,.,TRBJ2-7,TRBV10-3,CAISDWDRGYEQYF,TGTGCCATCAGTGACTGGGACAGGGGCTACGAGCAGTACTTC
TRBD1,many,TRBJ2-4,TRBV6-4,CARAGTGPIRLAKNIQYF,TGTGCCAGGGCCGGGACAGGGCCGATTAGGCTAGCCAAAAACATTCAGTACTTC
.,many,TRBJ2-7,TRBV4-2,CASSGRSPWSFASSYEQYF,TGTGCCAGCAGCGGAAGGAGTCCTTGGTCGTTTGCGAGCTCCTACGAGCAGTACTTC
TRBD1,many,TRBJ1-2,TRBV4-1,CASSRNSGTGEGGYTF,TGCGCCAGCAGCCGCAATTCCGGGACAGGGGAAGGTGGCTACACCTTC
TRBD2,many,TRBJ2-7,TRBV10-3,CAISDPEIAGGEQYF,TGTGCCATCAGCGACCCTGAGATAGCGGGAGGCGAGCAGTACTTC
.,many,TRBJ2-7,TRBV20-1,CSASSPGWGEQYF,TGCAGTGCTAGCTCCCCGGGGTGGGGGGAGCAGTACTTC
.,many,TRBJ2-7,TRBV12-3/TRBV12-4,CASSRTANYEQYF,TGTGCCAGCAGTCGTACAGCGAACTACGAGCAGTACTTC
.,few,TRBJ1-5,TRBV6-1,CASSEVRDREKPQHF,TGTGCCAGCAGTGAAGTACGCGACCGGGAGAAGCCCCAGCATTTT
.,many,TRBJ1-3,TRBV11-2,CASSLGLSSGNTIYF,TGTGCCAGCAGCTTAGGTCTCAGCTCTGGAAACACCATATATTTT
.,.,TRBJ2-5,TRBV7-2,CASSFSGTPQETQYF,TGTGCCAGCAGCTTCTCCGGGACACCACAAGAGACCCAGTACTTC
.,many,TRBJ2-2,TRBV7-3,CASSPRWSGELFF,TGTGCCAGCAGCCCCCGATGGTCCGGGGAGCTGTTTTTT
TRBD1,.,TRBJ2-7,TRBV6-4,CASSCTRPGQGDYEQYF,TGTGCCAGCAGTTGCACTCGACCGGGACAGGGAGATTATGAGCAGTACTTC
.,many,TRBJ2-7,TRBV20-1,CSASMGSPRRDEQYF,TGCAGTGCTAGCATGGGTAGCCCCCGCCGAGACGAGCAGTACTTC
.,many,TRBJ2-7,TRBV20-1,CSAPPGVGYEQYF,TGCAGTGCCCCGCCTGGGGTTGGCTACGAGCAGTACTTC
.,many,TRBJ1-3,TRBV30,CAWRMSGNTIYF,TGTGCCTGGAGGATGTCTGGAAACACCATATATTTT
.,many,TRBJ2-7,TRBV5-1,CASSLVVGSYEQYF,TGCGCCAGCAGCTTGGTGGTAGGCTCCTACGAGCAGTACTTC
.,many,TRBJ1-1,TRBV20-1,CSARDIRGAENTEAFF,TGCAGTGCTAGAGATATCCGGGGGGCCGAGAACACTGAAGCTTTCTTT
.,.,TRBJ2-7,TRBV6-1,CASSSQGVSSYEQYF,TGTGCCAGCAGCTCCCAAGGGGTCTCCTCCTACGAGCAGTACTTC
TRBD2,.,TRBJ2-5,TRBV20-1,CSSQQGASGGPPGTQYF,TGCAGTTCCCAGCAGGGGGCTAGCGGGGGGCCTCCAGGGACCCAGTACTTC
.,.,TRBJ2-7,TRBV12-3/TRBV12-4,CASSFSGLREQYF,TGTGCCAGCAGTTTTTCAGGGTTGAGAGAGCAGTACTTC
.,many,TRBJ2-7,TRBV20-1,CSARRDSGPYEQYF,TGCAGTGCTCGCCGGGACTCGGGCCCCTACGAGCAGTACTTC
TRBD1,many,TRBJ1-2,TRBV30,CAWSVWGDRGRNYGYTF,TGTGCCTGGAGTGTATGGGGGGACAGGGGGCGGAACTATGGCTACACCTTC
.,many,TRBJ1-5,TRBV10-3,CAIKGVGNQPQHF,TGTGCCATCAAGGGGGTAGGCAATCAGCCCCAGCATTTT
TRBD2,many,TRBJ2-5,TRBV7-7,CASSLDGTTQETQYF,TGTGCTAGCAGCTTAGATGGGACTACGCAAGAGACCCAGTACTTC
.,many,TRBJ2-6,TRBV11-2,CASSTDRTGANVLTF,TGTGCCAGCAGCACGGACCGAACTGGGGCCAACGTCCTGACTTTC
.,many,TRBJ1-2,TRBV6-5,CASASIVGPGGYTF,TGTGCCAGCGCCTCTATTGTAGGGCCTGGAGGCTACACCTTC
TRBD2,many,TRBJ2-5,TRBV2,CASRWTSEETQYF,TGTGCCAGCCGCTGGACTAGCGAAGAGACCCAGTACTTC
.,many,TRBJ1-5,TRBV2,CASSPLERGNQPQHF,TGTGCCAGCAGTCCCCTAGAGAGGGGCAATCAGCCCCAGCATTTT
.,many,TRBJ2-5,TRBV28,CASSPHHRVRQETQYF,TGTGCCAGCAGTCCGCACCACAGGGTCCGACAAGAGACCCAGTACTTC
.,many,TRBJ1-3,TRBV9,CASSVGVISGNTIYF,TGTGCCAGCAGCGTGGGAGTTATCTCTGGAAACACCATATATTTT
TRBD1,many,TRBJ1-5,TRBV2,CASSDGGDRNQPQHF,TGTGCCAGCAGTGATGGAGGGGACAGGAATCAGCCCCAGCATTTT
.,many,TRBJ2-5,TRBV20-1,CSALWGETQYF,TGCAGTGCTTTGTGGGGAGAGACCCAGTACTTC
TRBD2,few,TRBJ2-5,TRBV15,CATSLAGSETQYF,TGTGCCACCAGCCTAGCGGGGTCGGAGACCCAGTACTTC
.,many,TRBJ2-7,TRBV19,CASHGTTYYEQYF,TGTGCCAGTCACGGGACAACGTACTACGAGCAGTACTTC
TRBD1,many,TRBJ1-2,TRBV7-3,CASSLGTGVDEGYTF,TGTGCCAGCAGCTTAGGGACAGGGGTTGATGAGGGCTACACCTTC
.,many,TRBJ1-1,TRBV27,CASSLYQGGWGPNTEAFF,TGTGCCAGCAGTTTATACCAGGGAGGTTGGGGCCCGAACACTGAAGCTTTCTTT
.,many,TRBJ2-5,TRBV27,CASSLSVYQETQYF,TGTGCCAGCAGTTTATCAGTGTACCAAGAGACCCAGTACTTC
.,many,TRBJ1-1,TRBV12-3/TRBV12-4,CASSFLRGSEAFF,TGTGCCAGCAGTTTTCTGCGGGGAAGTGAAGCTTTCTTT
TRBD1,many,TRBJ1-2,TRBV2,CASNYRGTYGYTF,TGTGCCAGCAATTACAGGGGGACCTATGGCTACACCTTC
.,many,TRBJ2-7,TRBV5-5,CASSLDLNSYEQYF,TGTGCCAGCAGCTTGGACCTAAACTCCTACGAGCAGTACTTC
.,.,TRBJ1-5,TRBV6-5,CASSYLFQGRVDQPQHF,TGTGCCAGCAGTTATCTTTTCCAGGGAAGAGTTGATCAGCCCCAGCATTTT
.,.,TRBJ1-1,TRBV12-3/TRBV12-4,CASQENTRASGTEAFF,TGTGCCAGTCAAGAAAATACCCGGGCGTCTGGCACTGAAGCTTTCTTT